This TCR beta chain came from a study of T cells in Graves' hyperthyroidism and ophthalmopathy. Study observations and caveats: Also found in blood were most expanded thyroid clonotypes above 0.001. The model foresaw ophthalmopathy a median roughly 6 months prior to onset. Researchers report that a 13 V-J model separated ophthalmopathy from stable hyperthyroidism.

The CDR3 totals 14 residues. With V trimmed by 7 bases and J by 4 bases, 9 bases remained unmatched. Fresh 10 ml peripheral blood yielded PBMCs. This clonotype showed up many times. Antigen specificity is unknown. Regions amplified from RNA transcripts were the TCR beta CDR3 regions. When the TCR CDR3 underwent first-round RT-PCR, the HTBI primer set was used. Via MiXCR, TCRdb re-called the multiplex PCR reads, giving one row per CDR3 protein. The profile covers around 350,000 distinct CDR3 sequences, with roughly 19% appearing a single time and around 4% taken by the ten largest. This chain connects TRBV12-3 or TRBV12-4 to TRBJ1-1; TRBD1 agrees at 7 bases. The TCR originated in a woman younger than 35 with Graves' hyperthyroidism. The sample taken for sequencing was blood. CDR3 nucleotides: TGTGCCAGCACTTACAGGGGAGTAAGCACTGAAGCTTTCTTT. It codes for CASTYRGVSTEAFF.